This T cell receptor (beta chain) stems from a study of blood T cell repertoires in COVID-19. For the study at large: COVID-19 samples collected from the United States, Italy and Spain covered acute and convalescent phases. PBMCs, B-cell-depleted T cells, or T cells were the source of the cDNA or gDNA that made up the material.

The trim removed 8 bases at V and 6 bases at J, leaving 5 bases unmatched. CDR3 size: 12 residues. The table came from immunoSEQ multiplex PCR; TCRdb's copy has only in-frame clones and leaves some out. The sample holds around 80,000 clones, about 84% seen once. This clone was seen just once. The sequenced material came from peripheral blood. This chain uses TRBV12-3 or TRBV12-4 with TRBJ1-2; 8 bases agree with TRBD1. The TCR was taken from a human donor in a cohort sampled during active COVID-19. CDR3 protein: CASRYRGNGYTF. CDR3 coding DNA: TGTGCCAGCCGATACAGGGGGAATGGCTACACCTTC.